One and the same sample provided the 24 T cell receptor beta chains below, sequenced in a study of T-cell memory formation after mild COVID-19. TCRdb passed the 5' RACE reads through MiXCR, listing each CDR3 protein once. The sample lists hundreds of thousands of distinct CDR3 sequences; approximately 13% were seen once. What was sequenced was PBMCs or a T cell subset sorted from them (not recorded which). Source of these receptors: a man aged 18 to 30 who had mild COVID-19 (a few samples of this study predate the infection). Cell type and time point are not known.

This clonotype was seen a few times. The V gene is TRBV20-1, the J gene TRBJ1-2; D is possibly TRBD1 (5 bases). This CDR3 comprises 13 residues. V gave up 5 bases and J gave up 2 bases, with 12 bases separating them. Germline V gene lookup returns CDR1 DFQATT and CDR2 SNEGSKA (reference sequence). The CDR3: CSAGGDGNYGYTF. Here the CDR3 DNA reads TGCAGTGCTGGAGGGGACGGAAACTATGGCTACACCTTC.

This CDR3 is CASTRTGTVYNEQFF. CDR3 DNA: TGCGCCAGCACCCGAACCGGGACAGTCTACAATGAGCAGTTCTTC. The chain uses TRBV5-1 and TRBJ2-1; 7 bases line up with TRBD1. Per the germline V gene, CDR1 is SGHRS and CDR2 is YFSETQ. The CDR3 is 15 amino acids. V shed 6 bases, J shed 3 bases, and the junction held 9 bases outside the gene matches.

This clonotype was recorded at least ten times. The CDR3 nucleotides are TGTGCCAGCAGCCCCGGGACGGTCAATCAGCCCCAGCATTTT. Amino acids: CASSPGTVNQPQHF. The gene calls are TRBV7-2 and TRBJ1-5; perhaps TRBD1 as D (5 bases). V gave up 5 bases and J gave up 3 bases, with 11 bases separating them. CDR3 length: 14 residues. Per germline, CDR1 SGHTA and CDR2 FQGNSA.

This rearrangement joins TRBV5-5 to TRBJ2-3, with TRBD2 identical over 9 bases. Losses at the gene ends were 4 bases for V and 2 bases for J; bases not matched to a gene: 11. The germline V gene encodes CDR1 SGHKS and CDR2 YYEKEE (reference sequence). This CDR3 is 17 amino acids long. CDR3: CASSPGSSGGPTDTQYF. CDR3 sequence (DNA): TGTGCCAGCAGCCCGGGGAGTAGCGGGGGCCCCACAGATACGCAGTATTTT.

The gene calls are TRBV12-3 or TRBV12-4 and TRBJ2-5; no clear D gene. V was trimmed by 3 bases and J by 4 bases, leaving 9 bases between them. CDR3 length equals 13 residues. CDR3 coding DNA: TGTGCCAGCAGTTTGGGGAAGAGAGAGACCCAGTACTTC. Residues: CASSLGKRETQYF.

This clonotype was observed a handful of times. The chain joins TRBV6-2 or TRBV6-3 to TRBJ2-2; D gene ambiguous. Germline assignment: CDR1 MNHEY and CDR2 SVGEGT. The CDR3 is made up of 16 amino acids. V was clipped by 5 bases and J by 0 bases, with 13 bases between them. CDR3 DNA sequence: TGTGCCAGCAGTGACCGGACGGTCGCGAACACCGGGGAGCTGTTTTTT. It is translated as CASSDRTVANTGELFF.

The J gene is TRBJ1-5, the V gene TRBV29-1, with D possibly being TRBD1 (6 bases). The CDR3 length is 11 residues. V dropped 6 bases and J dropped 9 bases, with 12 bases sitting between them. The germline CDR1 and CDR2 sequences are SQVTM and ANQGSEA. The DNA for the CDR3 is TGCAGCGTGAGGGGGACTGGGCCCCAGCATTTT. It encodes CSVRGTGPQHF.

The rearrangement joins TRBV5-1 to TRBJ1-6, with D unclear. The CDR3 runs to 15 residues. V gave up 1 base and J gave up 7 bases, with 12 bases separating them. Germline CDR1 and CDR2: SGHRS and YFSETQ. DNA of the CDR3: TGCGCCAGCAGCTTGAGGTCGGAGAGGAATTCACCCCTCCACTTT. Its translation: CASSLRSERNSPLHF.

This clonotype was counted a few times. The chain couples TRBV5-5 to TRBJ2-7; D is possibly TRBD1 (7 bases). The CDR3 covers 13 residues. V gave up 2 bases and J gave up 5 bases, with 11 bases separating them. The germline V gene encodes CDR1 SGHKS and CDR2 YYEKEE (reference sequence). As DNA, the CDR3 is TGTGCCAGCAGCTTAGGCAGGGGGGACGAGCAGTACGTC. It yields the protein CASSLGRGDEQYV.

This clonotype occurred many times. The chain joins TRBV5-1 to TRBJ2-1, with D possibly being TRBD2 (5 bases). The CDR3 is made up of 15 amino acids. Between the trimmed V and J ends, which lost 4 bases and 0 bases, there was a span of 11 bases. Germline V gene sequence: CDR1 SGHRS, CDR2 YFSETQ. Here the CDR3 DNA reads TGCGCCAGCAGCAGAGCGGTTCTCTCCTACAATGAGCAGTTCTTC. Its protein is CASSRAVLSYNEQFF.

This clonotype has a handful of counts. This rearrangement joins TRBV6-5 to TRBJ1-2; D gene ambiguous. CDR1 and CDR2 (germline): MNHEY, SVGAGI. The CDR3 spans 14 residues. V was trimmed by 6 bases and J by 0 bases, leaving 11 bases between them. CDR3 sequence reads: CASSMGFANYGYTF. The CDR3, as DNA: TGTGCCAGCAGCATGGGGTTTGCTAACTATGGCTACACCTTC.

The chain recombines TRBV6-5 with TRBJ2-7, with D perhaps being TRBD1 or TRBD2 (5 bases each). The CDR3 loop spans 15 amino acids. CDR1 is MNHEY and CDR2 is SVGAGI in the germline V gene. V lost 6 bases and J lost 2, with 17 bases in between. CDR3 region: CASRFTPGRTYEQYV. The CDR3, as DNA: TGTGCCAGCAGGTTCACCCCGGGACGGACCTACGAGCAGTACGTC.

This clonotype was detected a few times. V and J are TRBV5-1 and TRBJ2-1, with 8 positions matching TRBD2. Trimming took 3 bases from V and 8 from J; bases not matched to a gene: 7. CDR1 is SGHRS, CDR2 YFSETQ, per germline. This CDR3 spans 14 amino acids. CDR3 protein: CASSSRGEEDEQFF. In DNA, the CDR3 is TGCGCCAGCAGCTCGCGGGGGGAAGAGGATGAGCAGTTCTTC.

This clonotype was observed a few times. V and J are TRBV12-3 or TRBV12-4 and TRBJ2-3, with D possibly TRBD2 on 5 matching bases. The CDR3 spans 16 residues. V lost 5 bases and J 0 bases, leaving 15 bases between the germline ends. CDR3 DNA: TGTGCCAGCAGTGCCCGGTCCCGGGGTAGCACAGATACGCAGTATTTT. Amino acid sequence: CASSARSRGSTDTQYF.

This clonotype was observed a handful of times. V gene TRBV3-1 combines with J gene TRBJ2-7, with D tentatively TRBD2 (6 bases). CDR3 length: 14 amino acids. Per germline, CDR1 LGHDT and CDR2 YNNKEL (reference sequence). The V and J ends lost 1 base and 6 bases respectively, with 13 bases between them. The CDR3 DNA sequence: TGTGCCAGCAGCCAAGCCGGGGGTATATTCGAGCAGTACTTC. Residues: CASSQAGGIFEQYF.

The J gene is TRBJ1-1, the V gene TRBV18; the D is unclear. The germline gives CDR1 KGHSH, CDR2 LQKENI. The length of the CDR3 is 16 residues. Deletions cut 3 bases from V and 2 bases from J, with 16 bases between. The DNA for the CDR3 is TGTGCCAGCTCACCGCCTACTTGGACCGGAAACACTGAAGCTTTCTTT. Protein product: CASSPPTWTGNTEAFF.

Ten or more counts support this clonotype. The rearrangement uses TRBV5-1 and TRBJ1-6, with 7 bases identical to TRBD1. This CDR3 is 17 amino acids long. Germline CDR1 and CDR2: SGHRS and YFSETQ. The V gene end was trimmed by 4 bases and the J gene end by 7 bases; junction bases not matched to a gene: 14. CDR3 DNA: TGCGCCAGCAGCCCGAGAAAAGACGGACAGGTCAATTCACCCCTCCACTTT. Its protein is CASSPRKDGQVNSPLHF.

The rearrangement uses TRBV5-1 and TRBJ1-1, with 8 positions matching TRBD1. CDR3 length: 14 amino acids. Germline V CDR1 and CDR2: SGHRS, YFSETQ. V gave up 0 bases and J gave up 6 bases; unmatched junction bases: 4. The DNA for the CDR3 is TGCGCCAGCAGCTTGGGGACAGGGATGTCTGAAGCTTTCTTT. Its protein product is CASSLGTGMSEAFF. Looking up the rest from reference TRBV5-1 and TRBJ1-1 gives the full variable domain: KAGVTQTPRYLIKTRGQQVTLSCSPISGHRSVSWYQQTPGQGLQFLFEYFSETQRNKGNFPGRFSGRQFSNSRSEMNVSTLELGDSALYLCASSLGTGMSEAFFGQGTRLTVV.

The table lists this clonotype with a few counts. This sequence joins TRBV10-3 and TRBJ2-5; D ambiguous. CDR3 length: 14 amino acids. Germline V gene lookup returns CDR1 ENHRY and CDR2 SYGVKD. V lost 7 bases, J lost 0 bases, and 12 bases lay in between. CDR3 sequence: CAINPGRDQETQYF. The CDR3 region has the DNA TGTGCCATCAACCCCGGACGGGACCAAGAGACCCAGTACTTC.

With respect to this clonotype: One end of the junction does not line up with germline, which may come from a read error. The chain recombines TRBV12-3 or TRBV12-4 with TRBJ2-2, with 7 bases matching TRBD1. The CDR3 spans 15 residues. CDR3 loop: CDSRSGTVNTGELFF. Written as DNA, the CDR3 is TGTGACAGCAGGTCCGGGACAGTTAACACCGGGGAGCTGTTTTTT.

Regarding this clonotype: Because it lacks the conserved phenylalanine or tryptophan at the end, this CDR3 is likely a read error. J is TRBJ1-2 and V is TRBV7-9, with 8 bases fitting TRBD1. V shed 5 bases, J shed 9 bases, and the junction held 5 bases outside the gene matches. The CDR3 has 12 amino acids. Germline V CDR1 and CDR2: SEHNR, FQNEAQ (reference sequence). DNA of the CDR3: TGTGCCAGCAGCCCGACAGGGGACCGCTACACCTAC. Translated, it gives CASSPTGDRYTY.

For the CDR3, the DNA is TGTGCCAGCAGCGCGGACAGGGTGGACACTGAAGCTTTCTTT. It encodes CASSADRVDTEAFF. J is TRBJ1-1 and V is TRBV9, with TRBD1 identical over 8 bases. Germline trimming cut 3 bases from V and 3 bases from J; bases unmatched to any gene: 4. The CDR3 extends over 14 amino acids. Germline V gene lookup returns CDR1 SGDLS and CDR2 YYNGEE.

This clonotype occurred a few times. This chain links TRBV5-1 with TRBJ1-1, with no clear D. The CDR3 runs 14 residues. Trimming stripped 3 bases from V and 3 bases from J, with 12 bases between. Germline CDR1 reads SGHRS; CDR2 reads YFSETQ. CDR3 loop: CASSSDRGDTEAFF. In DNA, the CDR3 is TGCGCCAGCAGCTCCGATCGAGGCGACACTGAAGCTTTCTTT. The whole variable domain, filled in from reference TRBV5-1 and TRBJ1-1, reads KAGVTQTPRYLIKTRGQQVTLSCSPISGHRSVSWYQQTPGQGLQFLFEYFSETQRNKGNFPGRFSGRQFSNSRSEMNVSTLELGDSALYLCASSSDRGDTEAFFGQGTRLTVV.

This clonotype was detected a few times. The rearrangement uses TRBV7-9 and TRBJ2-7; 7 bases fit TRBD1. Germline CDR1 SEHNR, CDR2 FQNEAQ (reference sequence). This CDR3 comprises 13 residues. V dropped 5 bases and J dropped 3; count of bases not matched to a gene: 4. CDR3 amino acids: CASSASGGYEQYV. Written as DNA, the CDR3 is TGTGCCAGCAGCGCGTCAGGGGGCTACGAGCAGTACGTC.